A single sample is the source of the 10 T cell receptor beta chains below, sequenced in a study of T cells in Graves' hyperthyroidism and ophthalmopathy (dated by TCRdb to about 2019). The method behind the library was multiplex PCR. TCRdb names Illumina HiSeq 2000 as the instrument used. Amplification of TCR beta CDR3 regions was carried out from RNA transcripts. For the first round of RT-PCR on the TCR CDR3, the HTBI primer set was used together with the Qiagen OneStep RT-PCR kit. The public reads were quality trimmed at Q25 with fastp and then assembled into clones with MiXCR by TCRdb, keeping productive beta chains. Each record represents a unique CDR3 protein, reported with the most common genes and DNA among its rows. The sample includes a few hundred thousand distinct CDR3 sequences, with 20% to 25% observed a single time. The ten largest clonotypes hold 45% to 55% of the sample. The sequenced sample consisted of blood. The receptors were gathered from a woman in her 70s with Graves' ophthalmopathy.

The genes are TRBV6-1 and TRBJ1-3; no clear D. The CDR3 loop spans 15 amino acids. Germline V gives CDR1 MNHNS, CDR2 SASEGT. The ends were cut back, 2 bases at V and 2 bases at J, with 10 bases in the middle. The CDR3 sequence: CASSEMLGPGNTIYF. CDR3 in DNA: TGTGCCAGCAGTGAAATGCTGGGCCCTGGAAACACCATATATTTT.

This clonotype was recorded at least ten times. The chain employs TRBV28 and TRBJ2-7; TRBD2 matches at 7 bases. Germline CDR1 MDHEN, CDR2 SYDVKM. The junction had 6 bases not matched to a gene; V was cut back by 7 bases and J by 0 bases. This CDR3 spans 14 amino acids. The CDR3 DNA follows: TGTGCCAGCACGGCGGGAGCTCCCTCCTACGAGCAGTACTTC. As protein: CASTAGAPSYEQYF.

The CDR3 loop is CASRRTGGSGEQYF. The CDR3 nucleotides are TGTGCCAGCAGGCGGACAGGGGGAAGTGGGGAGCAGTACTTC. V usage is TRBV6-2 or TRBV6-3 and J usage is TRBJ2-7; 10 nucleotides align to TRBD1. CDR3 length: 14 residues. Germline V gene lookup returns CDR1 MNHEY and CDR2 SVGEGT. Trimming at V came to 6 bases and at J to 7 bases, leaving 9 bases not matched to a gene.

The chain is built from TRBV20-1 and TRBJ1-5; tentatively, D is TRBD1 (5 bases). This CDR3 region has 12 residues. Germline CDR1 and CDR2: DFQATT and SNEGSKA (reference sequence). Trimming took off 0 bases at V and 7 bases at J, with 7 bases between the two ends. DNA of the CDR3: TGCAGTGCTAGAGATAAGGGGCAGCCCCAGCATTTT. Amino acids: CSARDKGQPQHF.

The table lists this clonotype with many counts. The J gene is TRBJ2-5, the V gene TRBV12-3 or TRBV12-4; TRBD2 matches 7 bases. After removal of 8 bases from V and 5 bases from J, the junction contained 2 bases not matched to a gene. The CDR3 is made up of 11 amino acids. The CDR3 loop reads CASGGGETQYF. The CDR3 DNA sequence: TGTGCCAGCGGGGGAGGGGAGACCCAGTACTTC.

The chain carries TRBV29-1 and TRBJ2-1; no clear D gene. CDR3 length: 16 residues. Trimming cost V 6 bases and J 12 bases, with 30 bases left between them. Germline V gives CDR1 SQVTM, CDR2 ANQGSEA. The CDR3, as DNA: TGCAGCGTGCACTCTTCCCCCTTTTTAGGAGACTTCCGGCAGTTCTTC. This sequence encodes CSVHSSPFLGDFRQFF.

This clonotype has at least ten counts. The rearrangement joins TRBV20-1 to TRBJ1-1, with a weak D call TRBD1 (5 bases). Germline CDR1 and CDR2: DFQATT and SNEGSKA (reference sequence). The V end was cut by 6 bases, the J end by 1 base, with 15 bases between. The CDR3 totals 14 residues. The CDR3 is CSAIDWGRNTEAFF. DNA for the CDR3: TGCAGTGCGATCGACTGGGGACGGAACACTGAAGCTTTCTTT.

On this clonotype: A much larger clone lies a single base off, so this may be a read error. In DNA, the CDR3 is TGTGCCAGCAGTTACCTCAAGCCCAATCAGTCCCAGCATTTT. It is translated as CASSYLKPNQSQHF. This chain links TRBV6-9 with TRBJ1-5, with D unclear. The CDR3 has 14 residues. Germline CDR1 MNHGY, CDR2 SVAAGI.

This clonotype showed up just a few times. The rearrangement links TRBV6-2 or TRBV6-3 to TRBJ2-3; D unresolved. The V gene's germline CDR1 is MNHEY and CDR2 SVGEGT. CDR3 length equals 12 residues. V was clipped by 7 bases and J by 4 bases, with 9 bases between them. CDR3 sequence (DNA): TGTGCCAGCAATAGGGTTGCAGATACGCAGTATTTT. Its protein is CASNRVADTQYF.

V and J are TRBV29-1 and TRBJ1-2; D ambiguous. V lost 3 bases to trimming and J lost 1 base, with 6 bases between them. Per germline, CDR1 SQVTM and CDR2 ANQGSEA. The CDR3 is 12 amino acids. The CDR3 reads CSVEELNYGYTF. In nucleotides, the CDR3 is TGCAGCGTTGAGGAACTTAACTATGGCTACACCTTC.